Listed here is a single T cell receptor (beta chain). Its antigen remains unknown. In the same sample, other DNA sequences code for this CDR3. The data were obtained in a study of cytomegalovirus exposure and HLA in healthy donors. Those who donated were healthy bone marrow donors. Whole-study results and caveats: Researchers reported from a later analysis that most CMV-associated TCR beta chains appeared HLA-restricted.

There are 13 residues in the CDR3. Germline CDR1 is LNHDA and CDR2 is SQIVND (reference sequence). The V gene end was trimmed by 5 bases and the J gene end by 4 bases; junction bases not matched to a gene: 3. The PCR contained 60 Vbeta and 13 Jbeta primers. Only in-frame clones appear in the TCRdb table, and some are missing; sequencing was by immunoSEQ multiplex PCR. The sample lists tens of thousands of clones, just under 80% seen once, with approximately 2.7% in the top ten. The chain couples TRBV19 to TRBJ1-1; 8 bases map to TRBD1. The sequence was obtained from a male donor in good health and CMV-seropositive. The sequenced sample was PBMCs. The DNA of the CDR3 is TGTGCCAGTAGTCAGCAGGGGGCCACTGAAGCTTTCTTT. Translating it yields CASSQQGATEAFF.